A single sample gave rise to the 20 T cell receptor beta chains below, sequenced in a study of CD8 T cells in ankylosing spondylitis. General study points: About 8 highly homologous variants made up a TCR beta motif, and this motif appeared characteristic of ankylosing spondylitis blood.

TCRdb independently ran MiXCR on the 5' RACE reads; one entry per CDR3 protein. The sample holds 700,000 or so distinct CDR3 sequences, around 17% seen once. These TCRs' antigens remain unknown. Source material: blood, either unsorted or a sorted T cell fraction (not recorded which). Every receptor here comes from a male donor with ankylosing spondylitis.

This clonotype was detected a few times. This sequence joins TRBV4-1 and TRBJ2-1; TRBD2 aligns across 14 bases. The CDR3 is made up of 18 amino acids. Germline values: CDR1 MGHRA, CDR2 YSYEKL. Trimming cost V 4 bases and J 2 bases; bases outside gene matches: 7. The CDR3: CASSPGLAGEWPYNEQFF. The CDR3, as DNA: TGCGCCAGCAGCCCGGGACTAGCGGGAGAGTGGCCCTACAATGAGCAGTTCTTC.

The chain combines TRBV5-6 with TRBJ1-2; D possibly corresponds to TRBD1 (5 bases). This CDR3 spans 14 amino acids. From germline, CDR1 is SGHDT and CDR2 YYEEEE. Trimming removed 2 bases at V and 4 bases at J, with 12 bases between. The CDR3 nucleotides read TGTGCCAGCAGCTTATCAGGGTCGAGCTATGGCTACACCTTC. Its translation is CASSLSGSSYGYTF.

This clonotype was counted at least ten times. This sequence joins TRBV29-1 and TRBJ1-2; D gene unclear. The CDR3 is 12 residues long. V was trimmed by 2 bases and J by 4 bases, leaving 8 bases between them. Germline CDR1 is SQVTM and CDR2 is ANQGSEA. DNA for the CDR3: TGCAGCGTTGAATCGGGAAGCTATGGCTACACCTTC. Residues: CSVESGSYGYTF.

V usage is TRBV20-1 and J usage is TRBJ2-7; 8 nucleotides agree with TRBD2. The CDR3 covers 13 residues. Trimming cost V 3 bases and J 7 bases; bases outside gene matches: 8. Looked up from germline, CDR1 is DFQATT and CDR2 is SNEGSKA (reference sequence). The CDR3 is CSARRAGDREQYF. The CDR3 bases are TGCAGTGCTAGGAGAGCGGGAGACCGAGAGCAGTACTTC.

J is TRBJ1-5 and V is TRBV12-3 or TRBV12-4; 7 bases fit TRBD1. V was pared by 5 bases and J by 0 bases, with 7 bases of the junction left unmatched. The CDR3 totals 16 residues. CDR3 in amino acids: CASSQRRQGSNQPQHF. For the CDR3, the DNA is TGTGCCAGCAGTCAACGCCGACAGGGTAGCAATCAGCCCCAGCATTTT.

The chain is built from TRBV7-2 and TRBJ1-4, with 11 bases matching TRBD1. The CDR3 covers 15 residues. Germline loops: CDR1 SGHTA, CDR2 FQGNSA. Losses at the gene ends were 4 bases for V and 7 bases for J; bases not matched to a gene: 5. CDR3 protein: CASSYRTGGVEKLFF. In DNA, the CDR3 is TGTGCCAGCAGCTACAGGACAGGGGGCGTTGAAAAACTGTTTTTT.

This clonotype was picked up a small number of times. V usage is TRBV12-3 or TRBV12-4 and J usage is TRBJ2-7; 9 bases are shared with TRBD1. This CDR3 is built from 13 residues. The ends lost 5 bases at V and 7 bases at J; junction bases unmatched: 6. The CDR3 here is CASSGGQGMEQYF. The DNA for the CDR3 is TGTGCCAGCAGTGGGGGACAGGGTATGGAGCAGTACTTC.

The chain is built from TRBV4-1 and TRBJ2-1; D ambiguous. Trimming took off 2 bases at V and 15 bases at J, with 20 bases between the two ends. The CDR3 totals 14 residues. Per germline, CDR1 MGHRA and CDR2 YSYEKL. This chain's CDR3 is CASSQTQWELPTFF. CDR3 DNA: TGCGCCAGCAGCCAAACCCAATGGGAACTGCCCACGTTCTTC.

In its sample, this clonotype was seen many times. V is TRBV6-5 and J is TRBJ2-2; the D is unclear. CDR3 length: 14 amino acids. Per the germline V gene, CDR1 is MNHEY and CDR2 is SVGAGI. Trimming shortened V by 0 bases and J by 5 bases, and 7 bases separated the two germline ends. DNA for the CDR3: TGTGCCAGCAGTTACTCGTCAGGAACCGGGGAGCTGTTTTTT. Translating it yields CASSYSSGTGELFF.

This chain joins TRBV7-2 and TRBJ2-6; D gene uncertain. Germline values: CDR1 SGHTA, CDR2 FQGNSA. This CDR3 is built from 15 residues. V was shortened by 5 bases and J by 4 bases, with 12 bases between the two germline ends. The DNA for the CDR3 is TGTGCCAGCAGCCCACAGTTGTTAGGGGCCAACGTCCTGACTTTC. Its protein is CASSPQLLGANVLTF.

This clonotype appeared a few times. V and J are TRBV5-1 and TRBJ1-1; D gene unclear. Germline lookup yields CDR1 SGHRS and CDR2 YFSETQ. V lost 1 base and J lost 4, with 5 bases in between. CDR3 size: 12 residues. Here the CDR3 reads CASSLPGTEAFF. CDR3 nucleotide sequence: TGCGCCAGCAGCTTGCCGGGCACTGAAGCTTTCTTT.

The sample holds a few counts of this clonotype. This chain connects TRBV15 to TRBJ2-3; tentatively, D is TRBD2 (5 bases). V was trimmed by 0 bases and J by 6 bases, leaving 19 bases between them. Germline V gene data show CDR1 as LNHNV and CDR2 as YYDKDF (reference sequence). The CDR3 is 17 amino acids. The CDR3 here is CATSRDLGSAQSDTQYF. The DNA of the CDR3 is TGTGCCACCAGCAGAGATCTTGGTAGCGCCCAATCGGATACGCAGTATTTT.

This chain uses TRBV28 with TRBJ1-1, with D perhaps TRBD1 (5 bases). This CDR3 spans 15 amino acids. Trimming took off 6 bases at V and 1 base at J, with 15 bases between the two ends. Germline CDR1 reads MDHEN; CDR2 reads SYDVKM. CDR3 sequence: CASSNRDRQNTEAFF. CDR3 bases: TGTGCCAGCAGCAACCGGGACCGGCAGAACACTGAAGCTTTCTTT.

The chain uses TRBV19 and TRBJ2-7; no definite D call. V gave up 6 bases and J gave up 6 bases, with 12 bases separating them. The CDR3 spans 12 residues. From germline, CDR1 is LNHDA and CDR2 SQIVND (reference sequence). The chain's CDR3 is CASSSISGEQYF. Written as DNA, the CDR3 is TGTGCCAGTAGCAGCATATCCGGCGAGCAGTACTTC.

The DNA of the CDR3 is TGTGCCAGCAGCCTCCCCGGAGTTCCCACCGGGGAGCTGTTTTTT. It translates to CASSLPGVPTGELFF. The chain carries TRBV7-6 and TRBJ2-2; D is unclear. V was cut by 5 bases and J by 4 bases, with 14 bases left in between. Germline CDR1 SGHVS, CDR2 FNYEAQ. The CDR3 covers 15 residues. The full variable domain, its missing parts supplied by reference TRBV7-6 and TRBJ2-2, is GAGVSQSPRYKVTKRGQDVALRCDPISGHVSLYWYRQALGQGPEFLTYFNYEAQQDKSGLPNDRFSAERPEGSISTLTIQRTEQRDSAMYRCASSLPGVPTGELFFGEGSRLTVL.

J is TRBJ2-7 and V is TRBV27; D is possibly TRBD1 (6 bases). In germline, CDR1 is MNHEY, CDR2 SMNVEV (reference sequence). V lost 6 bases, J lost 3 bases, and 15 bases lay in between. The CDR3 contains 14 residues. The CDR3 region has the DNA TGTGCCAGCAGGGCAGGGGACACCGTCTACGAGCAGTACTTC. Protein sequence: CASRAGDTVYEQYF.

The chain links TRBV15 to TRBJ1-4, with a possible D match to TRBD1 (5 bases). CDR3 size: 15 residues. V lost 0 bases to trimming and J lost 3 bases, with 8 bases between them. CDR1 and CDR2 (germline): LNHNV, YYDKDF (reference sequence). The CDR3: CATSRDMGPNEKLFF. The CDR3 DNA sequence: TGTGCCACCAGCAGAGATATGGGGCCTAATGAAAAACTGTTTTTT.

The sample holds a few counts of this clonotype. CDR3 nucleotides: TGTGCCAGCAGCTTACGGCCTTTGACGTCCCCTTTATGGGCTTTCTTT. Its protein is CASSLRPLTSPLWAFF. J is TRBJ1-1 and V is TRBV11-2, with unresolved D. Germline V CDR1 and CDR2: SGHAT, FQNNGV. The CDR3 totals 16 residues. The V end was cut by 2 bases, the J end by 11 bases, with 24 bases between. Full variable domain (remainder filled in from reference TRBV11-2 and TRBJ1-1): EAGVAQSPRYKIIEKRQSVAFWCNPISGHATLYWYQQILGQGPKLLIQFQNNGVVDDSQLPKDRFSAERLKGVDSTLKIQPAKLEDSAVYLCASSLRPLTSPLWAFFGQGTRLTVV.

The chain joins TRBV12-5 to TRBJ2-1; 9 bases are a match to TRBD2. The CDR3 is made up of 16 amino acids. Germline trimming cut 0 bases from V and 5 bases from J; bases unmatched to any gene: 5. Germline CDR1 reads LGHNT; CDR2 reads FRNRAP. This chain's CDR3 is CASGLVRASGDNEQFF. As DNA, the CDR3 is TGTGCTAGTGGTTTGGTACGGGCTAGCGGGGACAATGAGCAGTTCTTC.

The CDR3 coding sequence is TGTGCCAGCAGCTTGGGAGGCGGGACGGACAATTCACCCCTCCACTTT. It is translated as CASSLGGGTDNSPLHF. The chain joins TRBV7-6 to TRBJ1-6, with D possibly being TRBD1 (5 bases). This CDR3 is 16 amino acids long. Germline CDR1 SGHVS, CDR2 FNYEAQ. The V and J ends lost 3 bases and 7 bases respectively, with 16 bases between them.